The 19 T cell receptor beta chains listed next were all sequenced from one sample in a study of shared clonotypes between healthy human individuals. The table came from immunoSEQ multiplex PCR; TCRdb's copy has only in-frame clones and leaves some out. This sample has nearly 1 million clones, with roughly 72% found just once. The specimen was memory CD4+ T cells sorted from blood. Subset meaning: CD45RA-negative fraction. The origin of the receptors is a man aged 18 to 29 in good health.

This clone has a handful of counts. The CDR3: CASTPDRGLHF. CDR3 coding DNA: TGTGCCAGCACCCCGGACAGGGGGCTCCACTTT. This chain connects TRBV28 to TRBJ1-6; 10 bases match TRBD1. V lost 7 bases to trimming and J lost 16 bases; unmatched junction nucleotides: 4. The CDR3 is made up of 11 amino acids. The germline V gene has CDR1 MDHEN and CDR2 SYDVKM.

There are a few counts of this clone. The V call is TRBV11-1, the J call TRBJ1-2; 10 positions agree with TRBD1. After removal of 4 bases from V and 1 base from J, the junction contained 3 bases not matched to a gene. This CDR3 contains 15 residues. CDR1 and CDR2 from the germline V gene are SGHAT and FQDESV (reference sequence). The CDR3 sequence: CASSSGQGGNYGYTF. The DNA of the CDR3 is TGTGCCAGCAGCTCCGGACAGGGGGGTAACTATGGCTACACCTTC. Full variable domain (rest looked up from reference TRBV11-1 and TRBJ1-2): EAEVAQSPRYKITEKSQAVAFWCDPISGHATLYWYRQILGQGPELLVQFQDESVVDDSQLPKDRFSAERLKGVDSTLKIQPAELGDSAMYLCASSSGQGGNYGYTFGSGTRLTVV.

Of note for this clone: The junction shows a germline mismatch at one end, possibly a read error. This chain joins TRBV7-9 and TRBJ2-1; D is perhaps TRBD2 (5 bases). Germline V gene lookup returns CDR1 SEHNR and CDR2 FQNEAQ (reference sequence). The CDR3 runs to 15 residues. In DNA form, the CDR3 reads TGTGCCAGCAGCCTAGCTTTAACCTCCTACAATGAGCAGTTCTTC. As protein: CASSLALTSYNEQFF.

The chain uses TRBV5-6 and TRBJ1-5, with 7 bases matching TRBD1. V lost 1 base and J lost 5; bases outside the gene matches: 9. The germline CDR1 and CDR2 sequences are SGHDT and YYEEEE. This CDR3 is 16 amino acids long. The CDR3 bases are TGTGCCAGCAGCTTGAGGGGTACAGGGGAGGATCAGCCCCAGCATTTT. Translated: CASSLRGTGEDQPQHF.

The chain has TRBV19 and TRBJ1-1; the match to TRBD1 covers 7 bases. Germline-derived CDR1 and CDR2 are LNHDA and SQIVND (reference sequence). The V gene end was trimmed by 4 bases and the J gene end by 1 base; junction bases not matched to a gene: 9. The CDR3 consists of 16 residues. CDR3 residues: CASSTRDRSKNTEAFF. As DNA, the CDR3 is TGTGCCAGTAGTACGAGGGACAGAAGTAAGAACACTGAAGCTTTCTTT.

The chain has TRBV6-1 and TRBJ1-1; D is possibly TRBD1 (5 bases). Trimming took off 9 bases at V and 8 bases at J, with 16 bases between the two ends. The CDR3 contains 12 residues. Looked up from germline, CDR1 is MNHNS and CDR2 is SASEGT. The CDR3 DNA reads TGTGCCAGTGTTCGGGGCCCCGGGGAAGCTTTCTTT. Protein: CASVRGPGEAFF.

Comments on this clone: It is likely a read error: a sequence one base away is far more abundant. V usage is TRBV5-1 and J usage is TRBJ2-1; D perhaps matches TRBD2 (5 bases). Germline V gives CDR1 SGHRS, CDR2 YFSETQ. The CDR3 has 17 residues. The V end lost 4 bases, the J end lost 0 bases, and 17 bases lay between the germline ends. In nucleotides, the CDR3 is TGCGCCAGCAGCCCATTAGCGACGGGGAGCTCCTACAATGAGCAGTTCTTC. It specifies CASSPLATGSSYNEQFF.

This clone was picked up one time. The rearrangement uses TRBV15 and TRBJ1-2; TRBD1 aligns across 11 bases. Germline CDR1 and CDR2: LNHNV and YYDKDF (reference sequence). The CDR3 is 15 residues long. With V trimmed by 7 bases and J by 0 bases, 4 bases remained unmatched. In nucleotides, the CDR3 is TGTGCCACCAAGCCGGGACAGGGGGCTAACTATGGCTACACCTTC. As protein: CATKPGQGANYGYTF.

The CDR3 nucleotides are TGTGCCAGCAGCTCGCCGTCCACAGGGAACACTGAAGCTTTCTTT. Its protein product is CASSSPSTGNTEAFF. The chain recombines TRBV7-9 with TRBJ1-1; tentatively, D is TRBD1 (5 bases). Germline loops: CDR1 SEHNR, CDR2 FQNEAQ (reference sequence). The V end lost 4 bases, the J end lost 1 base, and 13 bases lay between the germline ends. This CDR3 spans 15 amino acids.

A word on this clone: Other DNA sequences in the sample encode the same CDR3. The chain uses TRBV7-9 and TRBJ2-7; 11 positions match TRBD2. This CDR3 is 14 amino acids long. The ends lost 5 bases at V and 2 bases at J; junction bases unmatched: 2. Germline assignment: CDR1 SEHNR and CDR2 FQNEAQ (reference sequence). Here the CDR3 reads CASSPGLAAYEQYF. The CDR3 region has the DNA TGTGCCAGCAGCCCGGGACTAGCGGCCTACGAGCAGTACTTC.

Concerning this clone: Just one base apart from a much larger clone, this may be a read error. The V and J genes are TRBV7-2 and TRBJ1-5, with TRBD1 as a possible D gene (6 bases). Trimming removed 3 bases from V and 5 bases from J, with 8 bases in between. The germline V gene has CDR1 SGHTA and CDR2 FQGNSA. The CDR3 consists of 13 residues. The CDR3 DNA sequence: TGTGCCAGCAGCTTTTACAGGGATCAGCCCCAGCATTTT. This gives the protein CASSFYRDQPQHF.

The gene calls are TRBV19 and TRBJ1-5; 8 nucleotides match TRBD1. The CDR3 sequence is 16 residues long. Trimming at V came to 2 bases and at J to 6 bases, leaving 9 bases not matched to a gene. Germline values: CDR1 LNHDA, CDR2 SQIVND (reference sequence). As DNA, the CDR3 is TGTGCCAGTAGTATAAAGGACAGGGATTACGGTCAGCCCCAGCATTTT. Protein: CASSIKDRDYGQPQHF.

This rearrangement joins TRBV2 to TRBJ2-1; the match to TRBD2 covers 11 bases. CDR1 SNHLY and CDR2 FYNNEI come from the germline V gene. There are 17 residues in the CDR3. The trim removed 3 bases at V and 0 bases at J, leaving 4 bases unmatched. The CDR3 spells CASSEPLAGGSYNEQFF. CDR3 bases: TGTGCCAGCAGTGAGCCCCTAGCGGGGGGCTCCTACAATGAGCAGTTCTTC. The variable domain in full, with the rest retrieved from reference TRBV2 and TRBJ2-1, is EPEVTQTPSHQVTQMGQEVILRCVPISNHLYFYWYRQILGQKVEFLVSFYNNEISEKSEIFDDQFSVERPDGSNFTLKIRSTKLEDSAMYFCASSEPLAGGSYNEQFFGPGTRLTVL.

CDR3 region: CASRGDRWAGYTF. As DNA, the CDR3 is TGTGCCAGCAGGGGGGACAGGTGGGCTGGCTACACCTTC. The V and J genes are TRBV6-5 and TRBJ1-2; 8 bases map to TRBD1. CDR1 MNHEY and CDR2 SVGAGI come from the germline V gene. The CDR3 runs to 13 residues. V trimming: 6 bases; J trimming: 7 bases; junction bases outside the gene matches: 7.

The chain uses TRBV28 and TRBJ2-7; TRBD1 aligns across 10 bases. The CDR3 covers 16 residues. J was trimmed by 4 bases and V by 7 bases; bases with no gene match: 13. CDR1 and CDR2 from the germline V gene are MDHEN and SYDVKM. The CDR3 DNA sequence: TGTGCCAGCACGATGCTGGACAGGGGGGGTACGTACGAGCAGTACTTC. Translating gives CASTMLDRGGTYEQYF.

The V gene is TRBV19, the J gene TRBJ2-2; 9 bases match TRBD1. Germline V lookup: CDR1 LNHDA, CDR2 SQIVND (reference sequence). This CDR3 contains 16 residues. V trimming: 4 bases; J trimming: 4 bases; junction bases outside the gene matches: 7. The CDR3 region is CASSNPGQGGTGELFF. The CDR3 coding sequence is TGTGCCAGTAGTAACCCGGGACAGGGCGGCACCGGGGAGCTGTTTTTT.

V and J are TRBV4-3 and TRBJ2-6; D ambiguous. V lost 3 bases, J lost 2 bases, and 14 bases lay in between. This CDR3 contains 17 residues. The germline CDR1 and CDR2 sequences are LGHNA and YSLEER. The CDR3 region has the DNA TGCGCCAGCAGCCACGAATATAACGTTGCTGGGGCCAACGTCCTGACTTTC. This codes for CASSHEYNVAGANVLTF.

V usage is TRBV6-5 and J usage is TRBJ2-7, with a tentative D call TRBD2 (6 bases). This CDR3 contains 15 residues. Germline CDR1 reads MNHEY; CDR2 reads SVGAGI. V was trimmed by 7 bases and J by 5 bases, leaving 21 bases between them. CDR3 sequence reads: CASTPGGGGFNEQYF. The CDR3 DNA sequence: TGTGCCAGCACACCGGGCGGTGGAGGGTTTAACGAGCAGTACTTC.

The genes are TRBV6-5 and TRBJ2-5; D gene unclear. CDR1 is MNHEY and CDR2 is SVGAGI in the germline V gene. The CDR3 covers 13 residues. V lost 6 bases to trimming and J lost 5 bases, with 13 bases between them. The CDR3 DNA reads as TGTGCCAGCAGGGAGACTGGAGTGGAGACCCAGTACTTC. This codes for CASRETGVETQYF.